What follows describes a single T cell receptor beta chain. The specificity of this receptor is unknown. No clone much larger than this one lies a single base away; base qualities are absent. The library was prepared using the immunoSEQ multiplex PCR assay. The clones in this table, taken by TCRdb from immuneACCESS, are in-frame only. Not every clone is retained; where verified, under half of the shortfall comes from an unresolved V gene, and the cause of the rest is unknown. In all, the sample holds around 30,000 clones, and 85% to 95% of those were seen once. The top ten constitute 0.43% of the sample. CDR3 length: 18 amino acids, cysteine to phenylalanine. The kept DNA is CDR3 alone, 54 bases in frame from the first base. Compared with germline, V lacks 1 base and J lacks 7 bases; bases without a gene match: 15. The germline V gene gives CDR1 as SGHDT and CDR2 as YYEEEE. These data belong to a study of T cell changes during pregnancy in multiple sclerosis (dated by TCRdb to between 2017 and 2020). In terms of the full investigation: Changes in the T cell repertoire over the course of pregnancy were examined in this study in women with multiple sclerosis.

The origin of this receptor is a female donor with multiple sclerosis, enrolled in a pregnancy study. This chain is built from TRBV5-6 and TRBJ1-4, with 8 bases matching TRBD1. The sequences come from CD4+ T cells from peripheral blood mononuclear cells, collected after pregnancy. The CDR3 corresponds to CASSLSGQGGWAGEKLFF. DNA sequence: TGTGCCAGCAGCTTGTCCGGACAGGGTGGATGGGCAGGTGAAAAACTGTTTTTT.